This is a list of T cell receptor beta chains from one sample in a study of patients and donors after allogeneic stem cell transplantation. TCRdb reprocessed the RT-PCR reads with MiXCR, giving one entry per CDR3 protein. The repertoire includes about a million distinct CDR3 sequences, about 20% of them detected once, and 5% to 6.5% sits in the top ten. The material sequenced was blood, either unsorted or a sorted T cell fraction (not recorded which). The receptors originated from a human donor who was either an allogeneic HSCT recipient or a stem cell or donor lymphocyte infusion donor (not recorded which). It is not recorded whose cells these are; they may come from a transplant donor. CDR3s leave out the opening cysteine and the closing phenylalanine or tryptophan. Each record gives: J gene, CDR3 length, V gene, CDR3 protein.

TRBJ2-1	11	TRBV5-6	ASSFWGYNEQF
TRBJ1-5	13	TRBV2	ASSIGPYSNQPQH
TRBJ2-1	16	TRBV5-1	ASSSSTRLASPYNEQF
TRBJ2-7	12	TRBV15	ATSRSSTVYEQY
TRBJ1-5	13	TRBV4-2	ASSVRARDNQPQH
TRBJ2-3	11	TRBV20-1	SARDGPLDTQY
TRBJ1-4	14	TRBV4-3	ASSPLVPGLGEKLF
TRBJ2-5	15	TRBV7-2	ASSLVGLAATKETQY
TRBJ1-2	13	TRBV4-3	ASSQETRGHYGYT
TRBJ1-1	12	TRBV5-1	ASSSGDLNTEAF
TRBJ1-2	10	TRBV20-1	SAADIDYGYT
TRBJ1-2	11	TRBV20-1	SARGEGNYGYT
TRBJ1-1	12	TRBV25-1	ASSEKGRPGLAF
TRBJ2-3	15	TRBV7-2	ASSNIAGGLAPDTQY